Listed here are 10 T cell receptor beta chains from one sample, sequenced in a study of blood T cell repertoires in COVID-19. Only in-frame clones appear in the TCRdb table, and some are missing; sequencing was by immunoSEQ multiplex PCR. The profile shows around 620,000 clones, about 90% of them singletons. The sequencing input was peripheral blood. Source of these receptors: a woman aged 18-29 years with acute or convalescent COVID-19.

Of note for this clone: This sample also contains other DNA sequences that code for the same CDR3. This chain uses TRBV5-1 with TRBJ1-2; the D gene is possibly TRBD1 (6 bases). The V end was cut by 2 bases, the J end by 6 bases, with 11 bases between. CDR1 and CDR2 (germline): SGHRS, YFSETQ. This CDR3 spans 13 amino acids. This CDR3 reads CASSLGGGDGYTF. The CDR3 nucleotides read TGCGCCAGCAGCTTAGGGGGTGGAGATGGCTACACCTTC.

J is TRBJ1-1 and V is TRBV30; D is uncertain. The CDR3 covers 13 residues. Germline V gene lookup returns CDR1 GTSNPN and CDR2 SVGIG (reference sequence). V lost 2 bases and J 10 bases, leaving 17 bases between the germline ends. CDR3 amino acids: CAWSSDFSGGAFF. The CDR3 coding sequence is TGTGCCTGGAGTTCGGACTTCTCCGGAGGAGCTTTCTTT. Supplemented by reference TRBV30 and TRBJ1-1, the full variable domain reads SQTIHQWPATLVQPVGSPLSLECTVEGTSNPNLYWYRQAAGRGLQLLFYSVGIGQISSEVPQNLSASRPQDRQFILSSKKLLLSDSGFYLCAWSSDFSGGAFFGQGTRLTVV.

This rearrangement joins TRBV9 to TRBJ1-2, with 7 bases that match TRBD1. In germline, CDR1 is SGDLS, CDR2 YYNGEE. V lost 5 bases to trimming and J lost 0 bases; unmatched junction nucleotides: 7. This CDR3 comprises 15 residues. Here the CDR3 reads CASRDLGQANYGYTF. For the CDR3, the DNA is TGTGCCAGCAGAGATCTCGGACAGGCTAACTATGGCTACACCTTC.

V usage is TRBV15 and J usage is TRBJ2-5; the match to TRBD2 covers 14 bases. The ends lost 4 bases at V and 1 base at J; junction bases unmatched: 2. Germline-derived CDR1 and CDR2 are LNHNV and YYDKDF (reference sequence). The CDR3 extends over 16 amino acids. CDR3 protein: CATSTGLAGGQETQYF. The CDR3 bases are TGTGCCACCAGCACCGGACTAGCGGGGGGCCAAGAGACCCAGTACTTC.

This rearrangement joins TRBV7-2 to TRBJ1-2; 7 bases match TRBD1. V shed 6 bases, J shed 3 bases, and the junction held 7 bases outside the gene matches. This CDR3 has 14 residues. Looked up from germline, CDR1 is SGHTA and CDR2 is FQGNSA. This chain's CDR3 is CASSPLGGYYGYTF. CDR3 bases: TGTGCCAGCAGTCCCTTAGGGGGCTACTATGGCTACACCTTC.

The V and J genes are TRBV30 and TRBJ2-5, with 9 bases aligning to TRBD2. This CDR3 contains 13 residues. Germline V gives CDR1 GTSNPN, CDR2 SVGIG (reference sequence). J lost 4 bases, V lost 3 bases, and 3 bases had no gene match. CDR3 sequence reads: CAWSRGGAETQYF. Here the CDR3 DNA reads TGTGCCTGGAGCCGCGGGGGGGCAGAGACCCAGTACTTC.

The rearrangement uses TRBV3-1 (or the pseudogene TRBV3-2) and TRBJ2-3; 8 bases agree with TRBD2. This CDR3 has 16 amino acids. The germline gives CDR1 LGHDT, CDR2 YNNKEL (reference sequence). V was clipped by 3 bases and J by 2 bases; unmatched bases: 7. In nucleotides, the CDR3 is TGTGCCAGCAGCCAGCTCCGGGGGGGGCCCACAGATACGCAGTATTTT. This codes for CASSQLRGGPTDTQYF.

The J gene is TRBJ2-3, the V gene TRBV30; D gene unclear. The germline gives CDR1 GTSNPN, CDR2 SVGIG (reference sequence). The CDR3 is made up of 14 amino acids. V was shortened by 1 base and J by 4 bases, with 12 bases between the two germline ends. The CDR3 sequence: CAWSAYRSADTQYF. CDR3 in DNA: TGTGCCTGGAGTGCTTATAGGAGCGCAGATACGCAGTATTTT.

The chain uses TRBV7-8 and TRBJ2-1, with D possibly matching TRBD1 (6 bases). The germline CDR1 and CDR2 sequences are SGHVS and FQNEAQ. The CDR3 contains 15 residues. Trimming took off 5 bases at V and 3 bases at J, with 14 bases between the two ends. The CDR3 spells CASSPGQFIYNEQFF. The CDR3 nucleotides read TGTGCCAGCAGCCCCGGACAGTTTATCTACAATGAGCAGTTCTTC.

For the CDR3, the DNA is TGCGCCAGCAGCCCCGTGGACAGGGTGGGATATGGCTACACCTTC. As protein: CASSPVDRVGYGYTF. J is TRBJ1-2 and V is TRBV5-1, with TRBD1 identical over 8 bases. CDR1 and CDR2 (germline): SGHRS, YFSETQ. The CDR3 contains 15 residues. V gave up 4 bases and J gave up 5 bases; unmatched junction bases: 10.